This TCR beta chain was captured by sequencing in a study of graft-versus-host responses after intestinal transplantation. The CDR3 extends over 13 amino acids. V gave up 3 bases and J gave up 0 bases, with 5 bases separating them. Germline loops: CDR1 LNHDA, CDR2 SQIVND (reference sequence). Here immunoSEQ multiplex PCR was the method, and the copy in TCRdb shows in-frame clones only, minus some. This table holds some 25,000 clones, 90% to 95% found once. Here the sequenced sample was PBMCs, taken 18 days after transplant. The receptor was isolated from a human patient who received an intestinal transplant, so some T cells may come from the graft donor. The chain links TRBV19 to TRBJ1-1; the D is unclear. The CDR3 reads CASSIGMNTEAFF. The CDR3 coding sequence is TGTGCCAGTAGTATCGGAATGAACACTGAAGCTTTCTTT.